One T cell receptor beta chain is described in this entry. Its antigen is not identified. Assay used: immunoSEQ multiplex PCR; TCRdb lists only in-frame clones, some missing. The sample lists over 85,000 clones, approximately 92% seen once, with roughly 0.49% in the top ten. This entry is derived from a study of graft-versus-host responses after intestinal transplantation. Study in general: Transplant recipients had multivisceral, liver-intestinal, or isolated intestinal grafts. Every recipient had anti-thymocyte globulin induction and 2 to 4 years of tacrolimus plus steroids.

V lost 0 bases and J 5 bases, leaving 14 bases between the germline ends. Per germline, CDR1 SGHNT and CDR2 YYREEE (reference sequence). The CDR3 loop spans 15 amino acids. The study, taken as a whole, reports: Marrow from the recipient contained GvH clones, some of which had appeared first in ileum or blood. Allografts carried high graft-versus-host to host-versus-graft clonal ratios in patients having graft-donor T cell macrochimerism.

The TCR sequence derives from a human donor who received an intestinal transplant. Sequencing was performed on unstimulated CD8+ T cells sorted from spleen or lymph node cells, taken before intestinal transplant. This sequence joins TRBV5-4 and TRBJ1-1; no definite D call. This chain's CDR3 is CASSLGPGSGTEAFF. As DNA, the CDR3 is TGTGCCAGCAGCTTGGGGCCGGGGAGCGGAACTGAAGCTTTCTTT.